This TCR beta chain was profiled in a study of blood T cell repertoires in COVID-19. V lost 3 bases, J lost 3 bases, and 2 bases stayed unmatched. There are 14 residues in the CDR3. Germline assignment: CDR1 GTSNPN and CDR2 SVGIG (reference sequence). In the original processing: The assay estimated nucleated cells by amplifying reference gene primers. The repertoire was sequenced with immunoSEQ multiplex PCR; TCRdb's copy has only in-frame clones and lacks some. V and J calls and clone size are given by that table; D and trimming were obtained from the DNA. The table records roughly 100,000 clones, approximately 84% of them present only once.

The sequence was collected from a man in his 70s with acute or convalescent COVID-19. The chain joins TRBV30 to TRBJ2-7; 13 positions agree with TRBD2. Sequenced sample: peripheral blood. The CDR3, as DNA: TGTGCCTGGAGGACTAGCGGGGGGAACTACGAGCAGTACTTC. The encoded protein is CAWRTSGGNYEQYF.